What follows are 28 T cell receptor beta chains derived from one specimen sequenced in a study of regulatory and conventional T cells in RAG deficiency. The table came from immunoSEQ multiplex PCR; TCRdb's copy has only in-frame clones and leaves some out. Of 9,000 to 15,000 clones listed, approximately 94% are singletons. Blood CD4+ CD25-high CD127-low regulatory T cells supplied the genomic DNA template. The data were also submitted as part of a second study, on regulatory T cells. That source notes: The primer mix had 52 TRBV and 13 TRBJ primers.

The sample consisted of CD127- CD25+ CD4+ Tregs sorted from blood. These receptors were obtained from a human donor in good health.

V usage is TRBV7-6 and J usage is TRBJ2-4; D perhaps matches TRBD2 (5 bases). Germline CDR1 SGHVS, CDR2 FNYEAQ. The CDR3 totals 16 residues. Trimming removed 1 base at V and 0 bases at J, with 10 bases between. The CDR3 here is CASSLESGLAKNIQYF. In DNA, the CDR3 is TGTGCCAGCAGCTTAGAATCCGGACTAGCCAAAAACATTCAGTACTTC.

The J gene is TRBJ1-2, the V gene TRBV6-6; D is possibly TRBD1 (5 bases). CDR1 and CDR2 (germline): MNHNY, SVGAGI (reference sequence). V lost 4 bases, J lost 7 bases, and 7 bases lay in between. The CDR3 runs to 11 residues. The CDR3 region is CASSSQGGYTF. CDR3 coding DNA: TGTGCCAGCAGTTCTCAGGGTGGCTACACCTTC.

This rearrangement joins TRBV7-2 to TRBJ2-7; TRBD2 matches 16 bases. In germline, CDR1 is SGHTA, CDR2 FQGNSA. The V gene end was trimmed by 3 bases and the J gene end by 5 bases; junction bases not matched to a gene: 1. The CDR3 totals 15 residues. The CDR3 coding sequence is TGTGCCAGCAGCTTGGGACTAGCGGGGGGGCACGAGCAGTACTTC. Its translation: CASSLGLAGGHEQYF. Full variable domain (outside the CDR3, taken from reference TRBV7-2 and TRBJ2-7): GAGVSQSPSNKVTEKGKDVELRCDPISGHTALYWYRQSLGQGLEFLIYFQGNSAPDKSGLPSDRFSAERTGGSVSTLTIQRTQQEDSAVYLCASSLGLAGGHEQYFGPGTRLTVT.

The rearrangement links TRBV28 to TRBJ1-1; tentatively, D is TRBD1 (5 bases). The ends were cut back, 5 bases at V and 4 bases at J, with 8 bases in the middle. CDR1 is MDHEN, CDR2 SYDVKM, per germline. CDR3 length: 12 amino acids. CDR3 loop: CASSQTVTEAFF. As DNA, the CDR3 is TGTGCCAGCAGTCAGACAGTCACTGAAGCTTTCTTT.

The J gene is TRBJ1-4, the V gene TRBV7-9, with 11 nucleotides matching TRBD1. Trimming at V came to 5 bases and at J to 6 bases, leaving 5 bases not matched to a gene. Germline lookup yields CDR1 SEHNR and CDR2 FQNEAQ (reference sequence). This CDR3 comprises 15 residues. DNA of the CDR3: TGTGCCAGCAGCCCAAGGACAGGGGGCGATGAAAAACTGTTTTTT. Translated: CASSPRTGGDEKLFF.

The chain combines TRBV6-5 with TRBJ2-1; D unclear. This CDR3 region has 14 residues. CDR1 is MNHEY, CDR2 SVGAGI, per germline. V was clipped by 2 bases and J by 0 bases, with 5 bases between them. The CDR3 spells CASSYGRSYNEQFF. The CDR3 nucleotides read TGTGCCAGCAGTTACGGGCGCTCCTACAATGAGCAGTTCTTC.

The gene calls are TRBV5-6 and TRBJ2-3, with 9 bases that match TRBD2. Germline CDR1 reads SGHDT; CDR2 reads YYEEEE. The trim removed 0 bases at V and 3 bases at J, leaving 5 bases unmatched. This CDR3 spans 16 amino acids. The CDR3 sequence is CASSLVRGGWTDTQYF. The CDR3 coding sequence is TGTGCCAGCAGCTTGGTGCGGGGGGGGTGGACAGATACGCAGTATTTT.

V and J are TRBV12-2 and TRBJ2-5; the table calls TRBD2, which could not be checked here. TRBV12-2 is a recognized pseudogene. This CDR3 has 18 amino acids. CDR3 sequence: CASRSRTGTSGGGETQYF. The CDR3 DNA is TGTGCAAGTCGCTCACGGACCGGGACTAGCGGGGGAGGGGAGACCCAGTACTTC.

V usage is TRBV6-4 and J usage is TRBJ2-7; no clear D. Germline lookup yields CDR1 MRHNA and CDR2 SNTAGT. CDR3 length: 12 residues. V was trimmed by 2 bases and J by 4 bases, leaving 6 bases between them. CDR3 DNA sequence: TGTGCCAGCAGTGACCCCCATTACGAGCAGTACTTC. Translating it yields CASSDPHYEQYF.

V usage is TRBV6-5 and J usage is TRBJ1-1, with D possibly matching TRBD1 (6 bases). With 6 bases removed from V and 1 base from J, the gap between germline ends came to 15 bases. The germline gives CDR1 MNHEY, CDR2 SVGAGI. The length of the CDR3 is 15 residues. The CDR3 sequence is CASRGHGVQNTEAFF. CDR3 nucleotides: TGTGCCAGCAGGGGACATGGGGTTCAGAACACTGAAGCTTTCTTT.

The chain has TRBV19 and TRBJ1-2; no reliable D call. This CDR3 region has 16 residues. The V end lost 6 bases, the J end lost 2 bases, and 19 bases lay between the germline ends. From germline, CDR1 is LNHDA and CDR2 SQIVND (reference sequence). The CDR3 bases are TGTGCCAGTAGAGGCTCCGGAGGCAACGGAAACTATGGCTACACCTTC. Translated: CASRGSGGNGNYGYTF.

The chain uses TRBV6-5 and TRBJ1-2; TRBD1 matches at 7 bases. The germline CDR1 and CDR2 sequences are MNHEY and SVGAGI. V lost 7 bases to trimming and J lost 2 bases; unmatched junction nucleotides: 10. CDR3 length: 15 residues. The CDR3 spells CASTKEGAGNYGYTF. CDR3 nucleotide sequence: TGTGCCAGCACCAAGGAGGGGGCTGGGAACTATGGCTACACCTTC.

This clone was found once. The chain has TRBV9 and TRBJ1-2; 9 bases fit TRBD1. Germline CDR1 is SGDLS and CDR2 is YYNGEE. The CDR3 sequence is 13 residues long. The trim removed 6 bases at V and 3 bases at J, leaving 3 bases unmatched. This CDR3 reads CASTQGADYGYTF. The DNA for the CDR3 is TGTGCCAGCACACAGGGGGCGGACTATGGCTACACCTTC.

This clone has only one observation. V is TRBV6-5 and J is TRBJ2-7; D is ambiguous. Deletions cut 6 bases from V and 0 bases from J, with 12 bases between. Germline V gene lookup returns CDR1 MNHEY and CDR2 SVGAGI. This CDR3 spans 14 amino acids. CDR3 in DNA: TGTGCCAGCAGCCCCACAGTCGTCTCCTACGAGCAGTACTTC. Translation gives CASSPTVVSYEQYF.

V is TRBV6-4 and J is TRBJ1-5; D not resolved. V lost 5 bases to trimming and J lost 5 bases, with 10 bases between them. This CDR3 contains 13 residues. In germline, CDR1 is MRHNA, CDR2 SNTAGT. CDR3 sequence reads: CASSLRPDQPQHF. Written as DNA, the CDR3 is TGTGCCAGCAGTTTGCGGCCGGATCAGCCCCAGCATTTT.

CDR3 sequence: CASSPGTASTDTQYF. The DNA for the CDR3 is TGTGCCAGCAGCCCCGGGACAGCCAGCACAGATACGCAGTATTTT. The chain recombines TRBV5-4 with TRBJ2-3, with 7 bases fitting TRBD1. The CDR3 spans 15 residues. CDR1 is SGHNT, CDR2 YYREEE, per germline (reference sequence). J gave up 0 bases and V 4 bases, and 5 bases lay outside the gene matches.

The J gene is TRBJ1-1, the V gene TRBV4-2; 8 nucleotides agree with TRBD1. V lost 6 bases, J lost 4 bases, and 10 bases stayed unmatched. Germline V gene sequence: CDR1 LGHNA, CDR2 YNFKEQ. CDR3 length: 15 amino acids. The CDR3 spells CASSRTGTGSTEAFF. CDR3 nucleotide sequence: TGTGCCAGCAGTCGTACCGGGACAGGAAGCACTGAAGCTTTCTTT.

The V and J genes are TRBV6-1 and TRBJ2-7; D remains ambiguous. V was pared by 3 bases and J by 3 bases, with 9 bases between. The V gene's germline CDR1 is MNHNS and CDR2 SASEGT. This CDR3 is built from 13 residues. CDR3 sequence: CASSEAWYYEQYF. CDR3 DNA sequence: TGTGCCAGCAGTGAGGCCTGGTACTACGAGCAGTACTTC.

The V call is TRBV11-3, the J call TRBJ2-3; D may be TRBD1 (7 bases). The germline V gene has CDR1 SGHNT and CDR2 YENEEA. The CDR3 runs to 17 residues. V lost 5 bases and J 2 bases, leaving 20 bases between the germline ends. CDR3 nucleotides: TGTGCCAGCAGCCTGGGGCGGGGACAGCCATACACAGATACGCAGTATTTT. It yields the protein CASSLGRGQPYTDTQYF.

This clone was picked up a small number of times. V gene TRBV11-2 combines with J gene TRBJ2-7; 7 nucleotides match TRBD2. The CDR3 covers 12 residues. The junction had 2 bases not matched to a gene; V was cut back by 5 bases and J by 4 bases. Germline V gives CDR1 SGHAT, CDR2 FQNNGV. The CDR3, as DNA: TGTGCCAGCAGCGGGGGAGGGTACGAGCAGTACTTC. It is translated as CASSGGGYEQYF.

The genes are TRBV5-5 and TRBJ2-7; D perhaps matches TRBD2 (5 bases). V was pared by 3 bases and J by 3 bases, with 19 bases between. This CDR3 spans 16 amino acids. Germline V gene data show CDR1 as SGHKS and CDR2 as YYEKEE (reference sequence). CDR3 in DNA: TGTGCCAGCAGCTCGGTCGTCGGGGAGCGAATCTACGAGCAGTACTTC. Translation: CASSSVVGERIYEQYF.

The V and J genes are TRBV5-3 and TRBJ1-2; 7 bases line up with TRBD1. TRBV5-3 is an ORF for which the function is uncertain. Losses at the gene ends were 0 bases for V and 0 bases for J; bases not matched to a gene: 2. CDR3 size: 15 residues. In nucleotides, the CDR3 is TGTGCCAGAAGCTTGGGGACAGGTTCTAACTATGGCTACACCTTC. Amino acid sequence: CARSLGTGSNYGYTF.

The V call is TRBV6-6, the J call TRBJ1-1; TRBD1 aligns across 9 bases. The CDR3 length is 14 residues. V gave up 0 bases and J gave up 5 bases; unmatched junction bases: 1. Per the germline V gene, CDR1 is MNHNY and CDR2 is SVGAGI (reference sequence). For the CDR3, the DNA is TGTGCCAGCAGTTACTCGACAGGGGGGACTGAAGCTTTCTTT. This encodes CASSYSTGGTEAFF.

V gene TRBV7-2 combines with J gene TRBJ2-3; perhaps TRBD2 as D (5 bases). This CDR3 has 16 amino acids. Germline CDR1 and CDR2: SGHTA and FQGNSA. Trimming removed 3 bases from V and 1 base from J, with 14 bases in between. CDR3 nucleotide sequence: TGTGCCAGCAGCTTCCTCCGGGGTAGCGGCACAGATACGCAGTATTTT. This codes for CASSFLRGSGTDTQYF.

The CDR3 protein is CAWSARGRLSPLHF. The CDR3 DNA sequence: TGTGCCTGGAGCGCCAGGGGGCGGCTTTCACCCCTCCACTTT. The rearrangement joins TRBV30 to TRBJ1-6, with 8 nucleotides matching TRBD1. In germline, CDR1 is GTSNPN, CDR2 SVGIG (reference sequence). This CDR3 region has 14 residues. The junction had 7 bases not matched to a gene; V was cut back by 3 bases and J by 9 bases.

The J gene is TRBJ2-5, the V gene TRBV27; TRBD2 aligns across 9 bases. The V segment lost 4 bases and the J segment 7 bases; nucleotides outside the gene matches: 4. Germline CDR1 reads MNHEY; CDR2 reads SMNVEV (reference sequence). The CDR3 is made up of 13 amino acids. The CDR3 DNA reads as TGTGCCAGCAGTTCGGGACTAGCCCTGACCCAGTACTTC. It codes for CASSSGLALTQYF.

This rearrangement joins TRBV11-2 to TRBJ2-3; 8 nucleotides align to TRBD2. V trimming: 3 bases; J trimming: 1 base; junction bases outside the gene matches: 6. The CDR3 extends over 16 amino acids. Germline V gives CDR1 SGHAT, CDR2 FQNNGV. The CDR3 nucleotides read TGTGCCAGCAGCTTCAACAGCGGGGGAGGCACAGATACGCAGTATTTT. Translation: CASSFNSGGGTDTQYF. Combining the CDR3 with reference TRBV11-2 and TRBJ2-3 gives the whole variable domain EAGVAQSPRYKIIEKRQSVAFWCNPISGHATLYWYQQILGQGPKLLIQFQNNGVVDDSQLPKDRFSAERLKGVDSTLKIQPAKLEDSAVYLCASSFNSGGGTDTQYFGPGTRLTVL.

This chain's CDR3 is CASSPTSGGAGELFF. The CDR3 region has the DNA TGTGCCAGCAGTCCGACTAGCGGGGGGGCCGGGGAGCTGTTTTTT. J is TRBJ2-2 and V is TRBV28, with 14 nucleotides matching TRBD2. The CDR3 spans 15 residues. Looked up from germline, CDR1 is MDHEN and CDR2 is SYDVKM. Trimming cost V 5 bases and J 6 bases; bases outside gene matches: 2.